What follows are 3 T cell receptor beta chains derived from one specimen sequenced in a study of early T cells in non-severe SARS-CoV-2 infection. TCRdb re-called the 5' RACE reads through MiXCR, storing one row per CDR3 protein. The sample records 75,000 to 80,000 distinct CDR3 sequences, around 15% being singletons. Material for sequencing was whole blood. The source is an adult who was a healthcare worker with PCR-confirmed SARS-CoV-2 infection or an uninfected control (not recorded which).

Only a few counts were recorded for this clonotype. V is TRBV19 and J is TRBJ2-1; 8 nucleotides align to TRBD2. Per germline, CDR1 LNHDA and CDR2 SQIVND (reference sequence). The CDR3 totals 14 residues. Trimming took 3 bases from V and 8 from J; bases not matched to a gene: 6. The CDR3 DNA follows: TGTGCCAGTAGTATGAAGCGGGAGCTCGATGAGCAGTTCTTC. Translation gives CASSMKRELDEQFF. Full variable domain (rest looked up from reference TRBV19 and TRBJ2-1): DGGITQSPKYLFRKEGQNVTLSCEQNLNHDAMYWYRQDPGQGLRLIYYSQIVNDFQKGDIAEGYSVSREKKESFPLTVTSAQKNPTAFYLCASSMKRELDEQFFGPGTRLTVL.

This chain links TRBV7-8 with TRBJ2-7; D ambiguous. This CDR3 comprises 15 residues. Germline V gene lookup returns CDR1 SGHVS and CDR2 FQNEAQ. Trimming cost V 4 bases and J 7 bases, with 20 bases left between them. CDR3 sequence (DNA): TGTGCCAGCAGCTCCCAACGGGTCGGCTACGGGGAGCAGTACTTC. Translation: CASSSQRVGYGEQYF. Drawing the rest from reference TRBV7-8 and TRBJ2-7, the complete variable domain is GAGVSQSPRYKVAKRGQDVALRCDPISGHVSLFWYQQALGQGPEFLTYFQNEAQLDKSGLPSDRFFAERPEGSVSTLKIQRTQQEDSAVYLCASSSQRVGYGEQYFGPGTRLTVT.

The chain employs TRBV6-6 and TRBJ1-2; D uncertain. This CDR3 has 14 residues. The germline V gene has CDR1 MNHNY and CDR2 SVGAGI (reference sequence). V was pared by 5 bases and J by 6 bases, with 16 bases between. CDR3 amino acids: CASSLSVGQNGYTF. The CDR3 DNA is TGTGCCAGCAGTCTTTCAGTAGGGCAAAATGGCTACACCTTC.